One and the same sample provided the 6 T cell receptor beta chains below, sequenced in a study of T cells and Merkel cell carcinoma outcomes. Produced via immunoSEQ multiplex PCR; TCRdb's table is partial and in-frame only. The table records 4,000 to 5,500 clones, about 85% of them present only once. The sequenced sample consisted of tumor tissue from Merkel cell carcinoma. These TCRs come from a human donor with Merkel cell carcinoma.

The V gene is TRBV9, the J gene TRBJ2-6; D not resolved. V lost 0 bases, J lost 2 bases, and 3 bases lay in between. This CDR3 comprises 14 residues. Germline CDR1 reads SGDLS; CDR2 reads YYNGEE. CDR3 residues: CASSVEAGANVLTF. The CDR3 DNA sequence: TGTGCCAGCAGCGTAGAGGCTGGGGCCAACGTCCTGACTTTC.

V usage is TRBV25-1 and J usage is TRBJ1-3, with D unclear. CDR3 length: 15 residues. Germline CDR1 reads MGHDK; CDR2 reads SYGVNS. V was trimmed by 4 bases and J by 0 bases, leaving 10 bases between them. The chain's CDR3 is CASSGGFFSGNTIYF. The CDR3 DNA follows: TGTGCCAGCAGTGGAGGATTTTTCTCTGGAAACACCATATATTTT. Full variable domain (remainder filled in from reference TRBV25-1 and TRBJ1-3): EADIYQTPRYLVIGTGKKITLECSQTMGHDKMYWYQQDPGMELHLIHYSYGVNSTEKGDLSSESTVSRIRTEHFPLTLESARPSHTSQYLCASSGGFFSGNTIYFGEGSWLTVV.

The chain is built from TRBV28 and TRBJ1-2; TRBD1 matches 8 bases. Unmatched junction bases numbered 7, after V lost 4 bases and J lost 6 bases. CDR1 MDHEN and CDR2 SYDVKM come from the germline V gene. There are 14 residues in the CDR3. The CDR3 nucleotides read TGTGCCAGCAGTTCGGGCCGGACAGGGCATGGCTACACCTTC. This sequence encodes CASSSGRTGHGYTF.

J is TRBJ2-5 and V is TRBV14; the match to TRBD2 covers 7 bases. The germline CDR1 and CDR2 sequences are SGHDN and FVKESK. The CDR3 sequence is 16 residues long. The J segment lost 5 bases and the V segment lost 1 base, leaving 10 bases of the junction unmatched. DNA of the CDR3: TGTGCCAGCAGCCAAGCGGGAGGTAGCCCCGGGGAGACCCAGTACTTC. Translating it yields CASSQAGGSPGETQYF.

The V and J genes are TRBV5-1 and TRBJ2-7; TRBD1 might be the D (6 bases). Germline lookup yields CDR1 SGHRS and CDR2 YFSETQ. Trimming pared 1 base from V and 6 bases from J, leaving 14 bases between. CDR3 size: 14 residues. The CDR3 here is CASSLTAGVGEQYF. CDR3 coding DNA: TGCGCCAGCAGCTTGACGGCAGGGGTGGGCGAGCAGTACTTC. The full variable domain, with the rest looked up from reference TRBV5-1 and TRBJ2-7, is KAGVTQTPRYLIKTRGQQVTLSCSPISGHRSVSWYQQTPGQGLQFLFEYFSETQRNKGNFPGRFSGRQFSNSRSEMNVSTLELGDSALYLCASSLTAGVGEQYFGPGTRLTVT.

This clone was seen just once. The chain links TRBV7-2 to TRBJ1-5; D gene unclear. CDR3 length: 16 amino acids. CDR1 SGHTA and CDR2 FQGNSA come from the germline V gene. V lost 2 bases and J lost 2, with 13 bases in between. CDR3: CASSLSSGSRNQPQHF. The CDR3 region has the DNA TGTGCCAGCAGCTTATCATCGGGATCACGCAATCAGCCCCAGCATTTT.